This record looks at one T cell receptor beta chain sequence and its context. Its antigen remains unidentified. The CDR3 covers 16 residues. Trimming took off 0 bases at V and 1 base at J, with 13 bases between the two ends. Germline V gene lookup returns CDR1 SGDLS and CDR2 YYNGEE. This specimen comes from a study of CD8+ T cells in alopecia areata. Findings and limits, study-wide: Lesional scalp, especially alopecia totalis/universalis, showed higher clonality than normal scalp. Scalp samples also yield sequences of resident alphabeta T cells from normal skin.

PBMC-derived CD4+ and CD8+ T cells were sorted. Following extraction, RNA underwent reverse transcription to cDNA, which served as the sequencing template. Sequencing was performed with immunoSEQ multiplex PCR; in TCRdb, only in-frame clones are kept and a portion is missing. The sample contains some 180,000 clones, 56% of which appear only once. This receptor was obtained from a human donor in good health. The chain carries TRBV9 and TRBJ1-1; D call uncertain. The sequenced sample was CD8+ T cells sorted from blood. The CDR3: CASSVAPDRENTEAFF. The CDR3 bases are TGTGCCAGCAGCGTAGCCCCTGACCGGGAGAACACTGAAGCTTTCTTT.